This T cell receptor beta chain was observed in a study of blood T cells in healthy people across ages. Study-level findings and limits: It was not possible, with unsorted PBMCs, to conclusively compare naive and antigen-experienced cells.

Turning to this clonotype: Its cognate antigen is unknown.

The use of a sample-barcoded 5' primer and a J-beta primer mix characterized a second PCR of about 6 to 11 cycles. TCRdb analysed the 5' RACE reads with MiXCR anew, one entry per CDR3 protein. The data show approximately 1,000,000 distinct CDR3 sequences, with under 55% seen just once and under 20% held by the top ten. Total RNA, at least 6 micrograms per sample, was extracted from PBMCs. The sequenced sample consisted of blood. The sequence was obtained from a woman aged 55-75 years in good health.

The CDR3 here is CASSPDTGATYEQYF. DNA for the CDR3: TGTGCCAGCTCACCAGATACAGGGGCGACCTACGAGCAGTACTTC. This chain uses TRBV18 with TRBJ2-7, with TRBD1 matching over 7 bases. The CDR3 is made up of 15 amino acids. Trimming cost V 2 bases and J 2 bases; bases outside gene matches: 6. The V gene's germline CDR1 is KGHSH and CDR2 LQKENI.